Listed below are T cell receptor beta chains from one sample, sequenced in a study of blood T cell repertoires in COVID-19. The assay was immunoSEQ multiplex PCR, and TCRdb's table has in-frame clones only and misses some. The repertoire includes 250,000 to 350,000 clones, approximately 90% of them detected once, and 3% sits in the top ten. Sequenced: PBMCs or T cells enriched from blood (not recorded which). The receptor source for this set is a woman aged 45-60 years who had recovered from COVID-19. The CDR3 runs from the conserved cysteine through the conserved F or W. The D gene is left open where the match is weak. Clone size is given for some rows only: seen once, a few or many times, or a class if the clone is expanded.

V gene: TRBV7-2; J gene: TRBJ2-7; clone size: .; D gene: TRBD2; CDR3 protein: CASSPGGGTGLNEQYF; CDR3 DNA: TGTGCCAGCAGCCCCGGGGGGGGGACCGGCCTCAACGAGCAGTACTTC
V gene: TRBV7-2; J gene: TRBJ1-2; clone size: .; D gene: .; CDR3 protein: CASSPRGDGYGYTF; CDR3 DNA: TGTGCCAGCAGTCCGCGGGGGGACGGCTATGGCTACACCTTC
V gene: TRBV10-3; J gene: TRBJ1-6; clone size: .; D gene: TRBD1; CDR3 protein: CATSTGDNSPLHF; CDR3 DNA: TGTGCCACGAGTACAGGGGATAATTCACCCCTCCACTTT
V gene: TRBV27; J gene: TRBJ1-2; clone size: .; D gene: .; CDR3 protein: CASSSRGGNGYTF; CDR3 DNA: TGTGCCAGCAGTTCCCGGGGAGGGAATGGCTACACCTTC
V gene: TRBV9; J gene: TRBJ1-1; clone size: once; D gene: TRBD1; CDR3 protein: CASSVFETGDTEAFF; CDR3 DNA: TGTGCCAGCAGCGTATTCGAGACAGGGGATACTGAAGCTTTCTTT
V gene: TRBV7-9; J gene: TRBJ2-1; clone size: few; D gene: TRBD1; CDR3 protein: CASSFGDRVVGNEQFF; CDR3 DNA: TGTGCCAGCAGCTTTGGGGACAGGGTGGTAGGGAATGAGCAGTTCTTC
V gene: TRBV18; J gene: TRBJ2-2; clone size: .; D gene: TRBD2; CDR3 protein: CASSPPGLAPNTGELFF; CDR3 DNA: TGTGCCAGCTCACCACCGGGACTAGCACCGAACACCGGGGAGCTGTTTTTT
V gene: TRBV28; J gene: TRBJ2-1; clone size: .; D gene: .; CDR3 protein: CASSVRLGGAGFRNEQFF; CDR3 DNA: TGTGCCAGCAGTGTACGACTAGGGGGAGCGGGATTTCGAAATGAGCAGTTCTTC
V gene: TRBV9; J gene: TRBJ2-1; clone size: .; D gene: TRBD2; CDR3 protein: CASSSLTSGNNEQFF; CDR3 DNA: TGTGCCAGCAGCTCCCTGACTAGCGGTAACAATGAGCAGTTCTTC
V gene: TRBV10-1; J gene: TRBJ1-1; clone size: few; D gene: TRBD1; CDR3 protein: CASSERGQRSTEAFF; CDR3 DNA: TGCGCCAGCAGTGAGCGGGGACAGCGGAGCACTGAAGCTTTCTTT
V gene: TRBV7-3; J gene: TRBJ2-3; clone size: .; D gene: .; CDR3 protein: CASSLSGGNTDTQYF; CDR3 DNA: TGTGCCAGCAGCTTAAGTGGCGGAAACACAGATACGCAGTATTTT
V gene: TRBV3-1/TRBV3-2; J gene: TRBJ2-5; clone size: .; D gene: TRBD2; CDR3 protein: CASSPGPSGRARLETQYF; CDR3 DNA: TGTGCCAGCAGCCCGGGGCCTAGCGGGAGGGCCAGGCTGGAGACCCAGTACTTC
V gene: TRBV27; J gene: TRBJ1-2; clone size: once; D gene: TRBD1; CDR3 protein: CASSARDRNYGYTF; CDR3 DNA: TGTGCCAGCAGTGCACGGGACAGAAACTATGGCTACACCTTC
V gene: TRBV28; J gene: TRBJ1-4; clone size: .; D gene: TRBD1; CDR3 protein: CASSHRDRHNEKLFF; CDR3 DNA: TGTGCCAGCAGTCACCGGGACAGGCATAATGAAAAACTGTTTTTT
V gene: TRBV21-1; J gene: TRBJ2-1; clone size: .; D gene: .; CDR3 protein: CASSMEQGVSSYNEQFF; CDR3 DNA: TGTGCCAGCAGCATGGAACAGGGGGTGAGCTCCTACAATGAGCAGTTCTTC
V gene: TRBV6-5; J gene: TRBJ2-3; clone size: .; D gene: .; CDR3 protein: CASGSVGTDTQYF; CDR3 DNA: TGTGCCAGCGGTAGCGTCGGCACAGATACGCAGTATTTT
V gene: TRBV28; J gene: TRBJ1-3; clone size: .; D gene: TRBD1; CDR3 protein: CASLGQSSGNTIYF; CDR3 DNA: TGTGCCAGCTTGGGACAGAGCTCTGGAAACACCATATATTTT
V gene: TRBV6-5; J gene: TRBJ2-1; clone size: .; D gene: .; CDR3 protein: CASSPRTRNEQFF; CDR3 DNA: TGTGCCAGCAGTCCCCGGACACGCAATGAGCAGTTCTTC
V gene: TRBV7-2; J gene: TRBJ2-7; clone size: .; D gene: .; CDR3 protein: CASSWGRGRYEQYF; CDR3 DNA: TGTGCCAGCAGTTGGGGACGAGGGAGGTACGAGCAGTACTTC
V gene: TRBV6-1; J gene: TRBJ1-5; clone size: .; D gene: TRBD1; CDR3 protein: CASSGQGVLSNQPQHF; CDR3 DNA: TGTGCCAGCAGTGGACAGGGCGTTCTTAGCAATCAGCCCCAGCATTTT
V gene: TRBV6-4; J gene: TRBJ2-2; clone size: .; D gene: TRBD1; CDR3 protein: CASSKGQESTGELFF; CDR3 DNA: TGTGCCAGCAGTAAAGGACAGGAGAGCACCGGGGAGCTGTTTTTT
V gene: TRBV18; J gene: TRBJ1-2; clone size: .; D gene: .; CDR3 protein: CASSLLPPQGFAYGYTF; CDR3 DNA: TGTGCCAGCTCACTCTTACCCCCTCAGGGGTTCGCCTATGGCTACACCTTC
V gene: TRBV5-4; J gene: TRBJ2-7; clone size: .; D gene: TRBD2; CDR3 protein: CASSPTGTSVSYEQYF; CDR3 DNA: TGTGCCAGCAGCCCGACCGGGACTAGCGTGTCATACGAGCAGTACTTC
V gene: TRBV11-2; J gene: TRBJ2-2; clone size: .; D gene: TRBD2; CDR3 protein: CASSTTSGGTGELFF; CDR3 DNA: TGTGCCAGCAGCACTACTAGCGGGGGCACCGGGGAGCTGTTTTTT
V gene: TRBV27; J gene: TRBJ2-7; clone size: .; D gene: .; CDR3 protein: CASSLYPGRHPYEQYF; CDR3 DNA: TGTGCCAGCAGTTTATATCCGGGTCGGCACCCCTACGAGCAGTACTTC
V gene: TRBV21-1; J gene: TRBJ2-7; clone size: .; D gene: .; CDR3 protein: CASSSPTGTSDYEQYF; CDR3 DNA: TGTGCCAGCAGTTCCCCTACCGGGACATCGGACTACGAGCAGTACTTC
V gene: TRBV28; J gene: TRBJ1-2; clone size: .; D gene: TRBD1; CDR3 protein: CASSRGQGSDGYTF; CDR3 DNA: TGTGCCAGCAGCCGTGGACAGGGTTCAGATGGCTACACCTTC
V gene: TRBV28; J gene: TRBJ2-2; clone size: .; D gene: TRBD2; CDR3 protein: CASSLWTSGRNTGELFF; CDR3 DNA: TGTGCCAGCAGTTTATGGACTAGCGGGAGGAACACCGGGGAGCTGTTTTTT
V gene: TRBV27; J gene: TRBJ2-7; clone size: .; D gene: TRBD1; CDR3 protein: CASSTRQGISSYEQYF; CDR3 DNA: TGTGCCAGCAGTACCAGACAGGGTATAAGCTCCTACGAGCAGTACTTC
V gene: TRBV7-2; J gene: TRBJ1-1; clone size: .; D gene: .; CDR3 protein: CASGLTANTEAFF; CDR3 DNA: TGTGCCAGCGGATTGACAGCGAACACTGAAGCTTTCTTT
V gene: TRBV7-2; J gene: TRBJ1-5; clone size: few; D gene: .; CDR3 protein: CASSLGDGGLRPQHF; CDR3 DNA: TGTGCCAGCAGCTTAGGTGACGGGGGGCTACGGCCCCAGCATTTT
V gene: TRBV6-2/TRBV6-3; J gene: TRBJ2-3; clone size: .; D gene: TRBD2; CDR3 protein: CASSALAAGHTDTQYF; CDR3 DNA: TGTGCCAGCAGTGCTCTAGCGGCCGGCCACACAGATACGCAGTATTTT
V gene: TRBV28; J gene: TRBJ2-1; clone size: .; D gene: TRBD2; CDR3 protein: CASSFGTTSSYNEQFF; CDR3 DNA: TGTGCCAGCAGTTTCGGGACTACGAGCTCCTACAATGAGCAGTTCTTC
V gene: TRBV7-9; J gene: TRBJ1-1; clone size: .; D gene: TRBD1; CDR3 protein: CASSWHPGQVNTEAFF; CDR3 DNA: TGTGCCAGCAGCTGGCACCCGGGACAGGTGAACACTGAAGCTTTCTTT
V gene: TRBV12-3/TRBV12-4; J gene: TRBJ2-7; clone size: .; D gene: .; CDR3 protein: CASRSDSGEQYF; CDR3 DNA: TGTGCCAGCAGGTCCGATTCGGGCGAGCAGTACTTC
V gene: TRBV5-5; J gene: TRBJ2-2; clone size: .; D gene: TRBD2; CDR3 protein: CASSIAGNTGELFF; CDR3 DNA: TGTGCCAGCAGCATAGCGGGAAATACCGGGGAGCTGTTTTTT
V gene: TRBV5-4; J gene: TRBJ2-2; clone size: .; D gene: TRBD2; CDR3 protein: CASSSGLAERTGELFF; CDR3 DNA: TGTGCCAGCAGCTCGGGACTAGCGGAGAGGACCGGGGAGCTGTTTTTT
V gene: TRBV7-2; J gene: TRBJ1-1; clone size: .; D gene: .; CDR3 protein: CASSSERGGTEAFF; CDR3 DNA: TGTGCCAGCAGCTCAGAAAGGGGGGGGACTGAAGCTTTCTTT
V gene: TRBV4-2; J gene: TRBJ2-7; clone size: .; D gene: .; CDR3 protein: CASSQPRLGYEQYF; CDR3 DNA: TGTGCCAGCAGCCAACCCCGACTAGGCTACGAGCAGTACTTC
V gene: TRBV11-2; J gene: TRBJ1-5; clone size: .; D gene: .; CDR3 protein: CASSLGHEQPQHF; CDR3 DNA: TGTGCCAGCAGCTTAGGCCACGAGCAGCCCCAGCATTTT
V gene: TRBV7-3; J gene: TRBJ2-3; clone size: .; D gene: .; CDR3 protein: CASSPGHSTDTQYF; CDR3 DNA: TGTGCCAGCAGCCCGGGACACAGCACAGATACGCAGTATTTT
V gene: TRBV2; J gene: TRBJ2-2; clone size: .; D gene: TRBD1; CDR3 protein: CASRQGSTGELFF; CDR3 DNA: TGTGCCAGCCGACAGGGGTCCACCGGGGAGCTGTTTTTT